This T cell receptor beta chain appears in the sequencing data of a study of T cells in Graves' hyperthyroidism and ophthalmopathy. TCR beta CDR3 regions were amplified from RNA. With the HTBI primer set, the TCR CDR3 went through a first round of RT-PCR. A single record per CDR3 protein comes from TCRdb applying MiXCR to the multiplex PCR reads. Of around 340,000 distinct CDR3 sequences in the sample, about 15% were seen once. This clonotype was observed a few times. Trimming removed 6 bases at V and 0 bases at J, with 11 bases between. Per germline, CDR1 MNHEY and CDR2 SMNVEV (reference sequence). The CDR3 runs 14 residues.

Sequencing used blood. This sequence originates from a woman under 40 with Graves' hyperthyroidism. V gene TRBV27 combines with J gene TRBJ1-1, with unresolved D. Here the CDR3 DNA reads TGTGCCAGCAGCGGACGGAGAATGAACACTGAAGCTTTCTTT. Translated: CASSGRRMNTEAFF.